One TCR beta chain is described in this entry. Its matching antigen is unknown. The data originate from a study of cytomegalovirus exposure and HLA in healthy donors. The wider study: From donors who were HLA-typed, an early data release held approximately 80 million unique TCRs.

CDR1 is LNHDA and CDR2 is SQIVND in the germline V gene (reference sequence). This CDR3 region has 17 residues. With 4 bases clipped from V and 4 bases from J, the junction kept 9 bases outside the gene matches. General study findings and limits: Later on, a genetic analysis was performed. It linked a missense variant in DCLRE1C with V- and J-gene trimming of TCR beta.

Vbeta (60) and Jbeta (13) primers were used in the PCR. Produced via immunoSEQ multiplex PCR; TCRdb's table is partial and in-frame only. The data show roughly 290,000 clones, over 85% seen once. The origin of this receptor is a woman aged 18-29 years in good health and CMV-seronegative. The sample comprised PBMCs. The chain recombines TRBV19 with TRBJ2-3, with 12 bases fitting TRBD2. The CDR3 reads CASSTGASGGAADTQYF. The CDR3 bases are TGTGCCAGTAGTACGGGGGCTAGCGGGGGGGCGGCAGATACGCAGTATTTT.